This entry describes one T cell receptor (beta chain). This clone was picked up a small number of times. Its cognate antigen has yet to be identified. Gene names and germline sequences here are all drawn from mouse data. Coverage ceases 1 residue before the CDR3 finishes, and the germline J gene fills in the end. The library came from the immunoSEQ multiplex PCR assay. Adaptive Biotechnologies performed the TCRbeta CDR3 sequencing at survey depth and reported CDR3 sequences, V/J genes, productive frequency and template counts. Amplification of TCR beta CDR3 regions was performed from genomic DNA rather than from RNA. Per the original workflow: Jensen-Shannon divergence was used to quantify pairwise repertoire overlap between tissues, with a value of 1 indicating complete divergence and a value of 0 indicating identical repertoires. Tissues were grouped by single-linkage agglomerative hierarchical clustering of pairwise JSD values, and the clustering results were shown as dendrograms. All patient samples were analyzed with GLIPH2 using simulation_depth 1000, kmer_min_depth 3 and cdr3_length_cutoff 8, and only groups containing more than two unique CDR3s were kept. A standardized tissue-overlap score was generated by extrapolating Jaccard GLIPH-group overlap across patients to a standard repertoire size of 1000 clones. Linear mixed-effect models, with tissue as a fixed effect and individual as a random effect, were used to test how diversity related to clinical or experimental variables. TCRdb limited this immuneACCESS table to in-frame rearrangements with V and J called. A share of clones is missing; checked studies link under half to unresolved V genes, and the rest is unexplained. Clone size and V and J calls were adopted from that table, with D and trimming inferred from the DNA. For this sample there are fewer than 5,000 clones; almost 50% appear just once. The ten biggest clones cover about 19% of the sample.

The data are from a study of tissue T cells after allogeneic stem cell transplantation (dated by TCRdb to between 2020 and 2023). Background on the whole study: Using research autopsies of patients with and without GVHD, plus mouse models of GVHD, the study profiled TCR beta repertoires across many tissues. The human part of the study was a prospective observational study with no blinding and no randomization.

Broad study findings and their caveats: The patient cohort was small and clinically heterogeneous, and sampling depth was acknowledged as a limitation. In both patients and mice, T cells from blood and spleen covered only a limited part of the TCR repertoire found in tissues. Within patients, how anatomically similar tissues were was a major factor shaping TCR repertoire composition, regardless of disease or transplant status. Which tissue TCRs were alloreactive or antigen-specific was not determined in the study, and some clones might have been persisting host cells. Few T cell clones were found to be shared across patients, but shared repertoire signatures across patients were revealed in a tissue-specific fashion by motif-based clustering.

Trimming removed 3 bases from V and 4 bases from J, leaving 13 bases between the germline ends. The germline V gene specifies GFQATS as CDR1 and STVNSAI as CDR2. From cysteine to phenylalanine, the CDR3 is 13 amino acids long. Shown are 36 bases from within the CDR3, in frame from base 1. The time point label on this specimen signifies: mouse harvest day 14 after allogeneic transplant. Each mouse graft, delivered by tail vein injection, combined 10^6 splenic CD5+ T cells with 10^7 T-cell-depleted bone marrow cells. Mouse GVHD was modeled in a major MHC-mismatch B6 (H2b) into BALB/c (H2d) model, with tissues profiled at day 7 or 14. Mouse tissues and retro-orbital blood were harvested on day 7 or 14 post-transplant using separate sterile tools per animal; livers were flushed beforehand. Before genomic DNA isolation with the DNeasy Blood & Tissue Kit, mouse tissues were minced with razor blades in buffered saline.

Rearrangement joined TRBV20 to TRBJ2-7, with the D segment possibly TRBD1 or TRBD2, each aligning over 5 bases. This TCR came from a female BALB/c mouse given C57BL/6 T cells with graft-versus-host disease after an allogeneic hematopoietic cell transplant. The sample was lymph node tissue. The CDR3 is CGASRGKMYEQYF. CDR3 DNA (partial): TGTGGTGCTAGCCGGGGGAAAATGTATGAACAGTAC.